The rows below give T cell receptor beta chains drawn from one sample of a study of T-cell reconstitution after alpha-beta-depleted transplantation in children. MiXCR, applied by TCRdb to the PCR reads, yields one record per CDR3 protein. The sample has around 530,000 distinct CDR3 sequences, about 30% seen once. Sequencing was performed on PBMCs from the stem cell graft donor, taken from the stem cell graft. Receptors originate from a human donor who donated a stem cell graft to a child with aplastic anemia. Both conserved end residues are trimmed from each CDR3. The D gene is left open where the match is weak.

V gene: TRBV20-1
D gene: TRBD1
CDR3 protein: SARDRRTGGNTEAF

V gene: TRBV30
D gene: NA
CDR3 protein: ARQTGENTEAF

V gene: TRBV6-2/TRBV6-3
D gene: NA
CDR3 protein: ASSYGETHEQY

V gene: TRBV6-1
D gene: TRBD2
CDR3 protein: ASRLAGGPYEQY

V gene: TRBV2
D gene: NA
CDR3 protein: ASITDRSLGTEAF

V gene: TRBV6-2/TRBV6-3
D gene: NA
CDR3 protein: ASSYDAGAYEQY

V gene: TRBV19
D gene: TRBD1
CDR3 protein: ASRRTGKETQY

V gene: TRBV7-9
D gene: NA
CDR3 protein: ASSFTPRLNEQF

V gene: TRBV29-1
D gene: TRBD1
CDR3 protein: SVGPDRDYGYT

V gene: TRBV12-3/TRBV12-4
D gene: TRBD1
CDR3 protein: ASSKALGQGNQPQH